This T cell receptor (beta chain) emerged from a study of blood T cell repertoires in COVID-19. Study summary: Samples taken during acute and convalescent COVID-19 were collected in the United States, Italy and Spain. In each case, the material was cDNA or gDNA derived from T cells, B-cell-depleted T cells, or PBMCs.

Authors' processing steps: Amplification of reference gene primers was used by the study to estimate nucleated cell counts. The method was immunoSEQ multiplex PCR; TCRdb's version includes in-frame clones alone and lacks a portion of them. For V, J and clone size, that table is used; D and trimming come from the DNA. This sample has about 110,000 clones, with around four fifths found just once. The CDR3 extends over 16 amino acids. V dropped 4 bases and J dropped 3; count of bases not matched to a gene: 9. The V gene's germline CDR1 is LNHDA and CDR2 SQIVND (reference sequence). The chain couples TRBV19 to TRBJ1-1; 9 bases align to TRBD1. The sequencing input was peripheral blood. The sequence derives from a woman aged 70-85 years with acute or convalescent COVID-19. CDR3 sequence reads: CASSNPGQGSDTEAFF. CDR3 bases: TGTGCCAGTAGTAATCCGGGACAGGGAAGTGACACTGAAGCTTTCTTT.